These T cell receptor beta chains were read from a single sample in a study of regulatory T cells in long-lasting Graves disease. TCRdb used MiXCR to reprocess the multiplex PCR reads, holding one entry per CDR3 protein. This sample has about 620,000 distinct CDR3 sequences, with 16% found just once. The same specimen was also included in a second study, on T cells in Graves' hyperthyroidism and ophthalmopathy.

This specimen consisted of peripheral blood mononuclear cells (PBMCs), obtained at new diagnosis, from a patient treated with antithyroid drugs. The receptors come from a woman in her twenties or thirties with Graves disease. Each CDR3 is given with its conserved first and last residue. The D gene is left open where the match is weak. Size is omitted from some rows. Given values are once, few, many or a class for expanded clones.

clone_size	cdr3_length	d_call	v_call	j_call	cdr3_aa	cdr3_nt
-	12	-	TRBV5-1	TRBJ1-3	CASSDVGNTIYF	TGCGCCAGCAGCGATGTTGGAAACACCATATATTTT
many	15	TRBD1	TRBV6-4	TRBJ1-2	CASSEGTDGSYGYTF	TGTGCCAGCAGTGAAGGGACAGACGGGAGCTATGGCTACACCTTC
many	12	-	TRBV28	TRBJ1-2	CASSITGSGYTF	TGTGCCAGCAGTATAACAGGGTCTGGCTACACCTTC
many	18	TRBD1	TRBV12-3/TRBV12-4	TRBJ1-1	CASSNAGTAIALKPEAFF	TGTGCCAGCAGCAATGCCGGGACAGCCATCGCCCTTAAGCCTGAAGCTTTCTTT
many	14	-	TRBV2	TRBJ2-1	CASSGIGLNNEQFF	TGTGCCAGCAGTGGGATAGGGCTAAACAATGAGCAGTTCTTC
many	13	-	TRBV19	TRBJ2-1	CASMTGYGNEQFF	TGTGCCAGTATGACGGGATACGGCAATGAGCAGTTCTTC
many	16	-	TRBV6-5	TRBJ2-5	CASSFGGMVVGETQYF	TGTGCCAGCAGTTTTGGCGGGATGGTGGTTGGAGAGACCCAGTACTTC
-	16	TRBD2	TRBV13	TRBJ2-7	CASSLSTGTTLYEQYF	TGTGCCAGCAGCTTATCAACCGGGACTACTCTCTACGAGCAGTACTTC
few	17	-	TRBV12-3/TRBV12-4	TRBJ1-5	CASSYSKIQGGNQPQHF	TGTGCCAGCAGTTACTCGAAGATTCAGGGCGGGAATCAGCCCCAGCATTTT
few	16	TRBD2	TRBV10-3	TRBJ2-3	CATSGTSGRAADTQYF	TGTGCCACCAGTGGGACTAGCGGGAGGGCCGCAGATACGCAGTATTTT
many	15	-	TRBV5-1	TRBJ2-3	CASSLVGIWTDTQYF	TGCGCCAGCAGCTTGGTCGGGATCTGGACAGATACGCAGTATTTT
once	13	-	TRBV29-1	TRBJ2-7	CSVTRDISYEQYF	TGCAGCGTGACCCGGGACATCTCCTACGAGCAGTACTTC
few	17	-	TRBV28	TRBJ1-3	CASSLLPRLTSGNTIYF	TGTGCCAGCAGTTTACTCCCCAGACTTACATCTGGAAACACCATATATTTT
many	16	TRBD1	TRBV7-6	TRBJ2-5	CASSFSPGQGQETQYF	TGTGCCAGCAGCTTCAGCCCGGGACAGGGGCAAGAGACCCAGTACTTC
few	16	TRBD2	TRBV24-1	TRBJ2-1	CATSAASGIFYNEQFF	TGTGCCACCAGTGCGGCTAGCGGGATTTTCTACAATGAGCAGTTCTTC
-	17	TRBD2	TRBV7-2	TRBJ2-3	CASSPGTSGSGADTQYF	TGTGCCAGCAGCCCCGGGACTAGCGGGAGTGGGGCAGATACGCAGTATTTT
many	14	-	TRBV10-1	TRBJ2-7	CASSESVVSYEQYF	TGCGCCAGCAGTGAGTCGGTTGTTTCCTACGAGCAGTACTTC
-	13	-	TRBV29-1	TRBJ2-7	CSVRAEGSYEQYF	TGCAGCGTTCGGGCAGAAGGTTCCTACGAGCAGTACTTC
-	15	-	TRBV20-1	TRBJ1-5	CSARDRTGINQPQHF	TGCAGTGCTAGAGACCGAACAGGGATCAATCAGCCCCAGCATTTT
-	14	-	TRBV19	TRBJ2-1	CASTKCSSYNEQFF	TGTGCCAGTACCAAATGCAGCTCCTACAATGAGCAGTTCTTC
few	16	TRBD1	TRBV19	TRBJ2-4	CASTLGTADVKNIQYF	TGTGCCAGTACCTTGGGGACAGCAGACGTAAAAAACATTCAGTACTTC
many	12	TRBD1	TRBV29-1	TRBJ1-1	CSVMTGGTEAFF	TGCAGCGTCATGACAGGGGGCACTGAAGCTTTCTTT
-	17	TRBD1	TRBV6-9	TRBJ1-3	CASSYRQGVTPGNTIYF	TGTGCCAGCAGTTACCGACAGGGGGTAACACCTGGAAACACCATATATTTT
-	16	-	TRBV5-1	TRBJ1-1	CASSLGGKGSNTEAFF	TGTGCCAGCAGCTTGGGGGGTAAAGGTTCTAACACTGAAGCTTTCTTT
-	13	-	TRBV20-1	TRBJ2-7	CSARRPGFSEQYF	TGCAGTGCTAGACGCCCGGGATTCTCCGAGCAGTACTTC
-	16	TRBD1	TRBV29-1	TRBJ2-7	CSVDGATRTGSYEQYF	TGCAGCGTTGATGGAGCGACGAGGACAGGGTCCTACGAGCAGTACTTC
many	14	TRBD2	TRBV12-3/TRBV12-4	TRBJ2-7	CASRDSGRGNEQYF	TGTGCCAGCAGAGATAGCGGGCGTGGTAACGAGCAGTACTTC
-	16	TRBD1	TRBV30	TRBJ1-1	CAWSPGQGREDTEAFF	TGTGCCTGGAGTCCCGGACAGGGGAGGGAGGACACTGAAGCTTTCTTT
many	13	-	TRBV19	TRBJ2-7	CASRRTATYEQYF	TGTGCCAGTAGGCGGACAGCTACGTACGAGCAGTACTTC
few	13	-	TRBV2	TRBJ2-1	CASSVTGVSEQFF	TGTGCCAGCAGTGTGACCGGGGTAAGTGAGCAGTTCTTC
many	15	-	TRBV28	TRBJ2-3	CASRSATPRTDTQYF	TGTGCCAGCAGGTCCGCGACCCCAAGGACAGATACGCAGTATTTT
many	16	-	TRBV12-3/TRBV12-4	TRBJ1-5	CANIPAGGLSNQPQHF	TGTGCCAACATACCGGCGGGGGGCCTAAGCAATCAGCCCCAGCATTTT
few	15	-	TRBV5-1	TRBJ2-7	CASSLGQSGMDEQYF	TGTGCCAGCAGCTTGGGACAATCAGGTATGGACGAGCAGTACTTC
few	16	-	TRBV18	TRBJ2-1	CASSHRVGSSYNEQFF	TGTGCCAGCTCACACAGGGTAGGGAGCTCCTACAATGAGCAGTTCTTC
many	13	-	TRBV6-1	TRBJ2-7	CASSNKEGYEQYF	TGTGCCAGCAGTAACAAGGAAGGCTACGAGCAGTACTTC
-	13	-	TRBV12-3/TRBV12-4	TRBJ2-2	CASSPQVSGELFF	TGTGCCAGCAGTCCACAGGTGTCCGGGGAGCTGTTTTTT
few	19	-	TRBV6-2/TRBV6-3	TRBJ2-6	CASSELRRGRHSGANVLTF	TGTGCCAGCAGTGAATTAAGGAGGGGGCGCCACTCTGGGGCCAACGTCCTGACTTTC
few	17	TRBD2	TRBV6-4	TRBJ2-3	CASSEGLAGDLTDTQYF	TGTGCCAGCAGTGAAGGACTAGCGGGAGATTTGACAGATACGCAGTATTTT
many	13	-	TRBV7-9	TRBJ1-2	CASSFEGSTGYTF	TGTGCCAGCAGCTTCGAGGGAAGCACGGGCTACACCTTC
few	14	-	TRBV6-1	TRBJ1-5	CASTFGQPNQPQHF	TGTGCCAGCACCTTTGGACAGCCGAATCAGCCCCAGCATTTT
many	15	TRBD1	TRBV28	TRBJ2-7	CASSKQQGRSYEQYF	TGTGCCAGCAGTAAACAACAGGGGCGTTCCTACGAGCAGTACTTC
-	11	TRBD2	TRBV29-1	TRBJ2-1	CSGEGYNEQFF	TGCAGCGGGGAGGGATACAATGAGCAGTTCTTC
many	13	-	TRBV2	TRBJ1-1	CASRTGTLTEAFF	TGTGCCAGCAGGACAGGAACACTCACTGAAGCTTTCTTT
-	18	TRBD2	TRBV19	TRBJ2-1	CASSRWVTSGSSYNEQFF	TGTGCCAGTAGTAGGTGGGTGACTAGCGGGAGCTCCTACAATGAGCAGTTCTTC
-	16	-	TRBV27	TRBJ2-1	CASTPRLAAVDNEQFF	TGTGCCAGCACCCCCCGCCTAGCTGCGGTCGACAATGAGCAGTTCTTC
many	13	-	TRBV30	TRBJ2-1	CAWSVVWANEQFF	TGTGCCTGGAGTGTAGTGTGGGCCAATGAGCAGTTCTTC
few	17	TRBD2	TRBV24-1	TRBJ2-1	CATSDSGSGASYNEQFF	TGTGCCACCAGTGACTCCGGTAGCGGGGCTTCCTACAATGAGCAGTTCTTC
many	12	-	TRBV29-1	TRBJ2-1	CSVGVSYNEQFF	TGCAGCGTTGGGGTCTCCTACAATGAGCAGTTCTTC
many	12	-	TRBV2	TRBJ2-7	CASSAGPEVQYF	TGTGCCAGCAGTGCGGGGCCGGAGGTGCAGTACTTC
-	18	TRBD2	TRBV20-1	TRBJ2-7	CRRLGTSGSHLNPYEQYF	TGCAGAAGACTAGGAACTAGCGGGAGCCACTTAAATCCCTACGAGCAGTACTTC
few	13	TRBD2	TRBV15	TRBJ2-7	CATSRGDYYEKYF	TGTGCCACCAGCCGGGGGGACTACTACGAGAAGTACTTC
few	15	-	TRBV19	TRBJ2-4	CASERDGVAKNIQYF	TGTGCCAGTGAGAGGGACGGGGTAGCCAAAAACATTCAGTACTTC
-	13	-	TRBV4-1	TRBJ1-2	CASSSTFHPGYTF	TGCGCCAGCAGCTCGACTTTCCATCCTGGCTACACCTTC
-	13	-	TRBV20-1	TRBJ1-5	CSASYRVGQPQHF	TGCAGTGCTAGCTACAGGGTTGGGCAGCCCCAGCATTTT
-	13	-	TRBV5-1	TRBJ2-5	CASSTGDRETQYF	TGCGCCAGCAGCACGGGAGATAGGGAGACCCAGTACTTC
many	19	TRBD1	TRBV6-1	TRBJ1-5	CASRDPGQGSTYSNQPQHF	TGTGCCAGCAGGGACCCGGGACAGGGATCCACTTATAGCAATCAGCCCCAGCATTTT
many	14	-	TRBV12-3/TRBV12-4	TRBJ2-7	CASSSDTNSYEQYF	TGTGCCAGCAGTTCCGATACCAACTCCTACGAGCAGTACTTC